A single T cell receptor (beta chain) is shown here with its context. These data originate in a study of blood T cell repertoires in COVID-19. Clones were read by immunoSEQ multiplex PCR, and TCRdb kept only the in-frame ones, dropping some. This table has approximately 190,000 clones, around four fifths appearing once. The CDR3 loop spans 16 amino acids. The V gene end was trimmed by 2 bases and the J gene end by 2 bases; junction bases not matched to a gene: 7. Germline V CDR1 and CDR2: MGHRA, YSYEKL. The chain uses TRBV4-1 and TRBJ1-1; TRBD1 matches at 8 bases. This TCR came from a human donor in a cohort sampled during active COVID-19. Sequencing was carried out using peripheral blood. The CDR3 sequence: CASSQSSDRGNTEAFF. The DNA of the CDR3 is TGCGCCAGCAGCCAATCCTCCGACAGGGGAAACACTGAAGCTTTCTTT.